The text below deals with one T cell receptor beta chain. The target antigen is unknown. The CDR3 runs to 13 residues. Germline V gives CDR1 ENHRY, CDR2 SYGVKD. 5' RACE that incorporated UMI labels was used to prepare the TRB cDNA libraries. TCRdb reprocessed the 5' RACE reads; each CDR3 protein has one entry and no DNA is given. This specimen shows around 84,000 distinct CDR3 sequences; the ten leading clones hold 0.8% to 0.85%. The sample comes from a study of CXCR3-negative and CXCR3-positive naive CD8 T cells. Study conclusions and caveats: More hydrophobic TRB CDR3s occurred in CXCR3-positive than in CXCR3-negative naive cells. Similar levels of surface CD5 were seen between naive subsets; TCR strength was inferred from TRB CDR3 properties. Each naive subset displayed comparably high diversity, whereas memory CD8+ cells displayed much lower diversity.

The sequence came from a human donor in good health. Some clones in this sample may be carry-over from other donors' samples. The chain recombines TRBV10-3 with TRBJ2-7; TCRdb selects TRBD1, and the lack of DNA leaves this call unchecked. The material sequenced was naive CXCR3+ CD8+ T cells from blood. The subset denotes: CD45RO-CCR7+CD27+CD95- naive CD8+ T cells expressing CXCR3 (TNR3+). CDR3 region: CAIEEGRTYEQYF.